The 18 T cell receptor beta chains below were found in one sample sequenced in a study of regulatory T cells in long-lasting Graves disease. Researchers made TCR beta libraries by using iRepertoire HTBI primers and running Arm-PCR on CDR3 regions. TCRdb processed the multiplex PCR reads anew with MiXCR; each CDR3 protein has one entry. The sample records 350,000 to 500,000 distinct CDR3 sequences, roughly 15% being singletons. Time point: newly diagnosed GD, antithyroid drugs for less than 3 months. Making the TCR library involved RNA that had been extracted from PBMCs. These sequences were also reported in another study, on T cells in Graves' hyperthyroidism and ophthalmopathy.

Source: peripheral blood mononuclear cells (PBMCs), taken at new diagnosis, from a patient treated with antithyroid drugs. The source of these receptors is a woman aged 25-40 years with Graves disease.

This clonotype was recorded a few times. The genes are TRBV5-1 and TRBJ1-4; D perhaps matches TRBD1 (5 bases). Germline CDR1 is SGHRS and CDR2 is YFSETQ. Trimming cost V 5 bases and J 8 bases, with 13 bases left between them. The CDR3 contains 13 residues. The DNA for the CDR3 is TGCGCCAGCAGTTCCGGGGACCTAGAAAAACTGTTTTTT. As protein: CASSSGDLEKLFF.

The CDR3 is CASSSGLGMRSNQPQHF. The CDR3 DNA sequence: TGTGCCAGCAGTTCGGGACTTGGTATGAGGAGCAATCAGCCCCAGCATTTT. The rearrangement links TRBV12-3 or TRBV12-4 to TRBJ1-5; tentative D call: TRBD1 (5 bases). Trimming removed 4 bases from V and 1 base from J, with 17 bases in between. This CDR3 has 17 residues.

This clonotype was seen a handful of times. The chain is built from TRBV4-3 and TRBJ2-1; 14 bases map to TRBD2. CDR1 LGHNA and CDR2 YSLEER come from the germline V gene. The CDR3 is made up of 17 amino acids. Trimming removed 4 bases from V and 7 bases from J; junction bases left unmatched: 9. CDR3 amino acids: CASSPLLGTSGRNEQFF. In DNA, the CDR3 is TGCGCCAGCAGCCCTTTATTGGGGACTAGCGGGAGAAATGAGCAGTTCTTC.

The table lists this clonotype with many counts. This sequence joins TRBV20-1 and TRBJ2-5; D not resolved. The CDR3 totals 12 residues. V was clipped by 2 bases and J by 1 base, with 5 bases between them. The germline V gene has CDR1 DFQATT and CDR2 SNEGSKA (reference sequence). The CDR3 loop is CSARWSQETQYF. The CDR3, as DNA: TGCAGTGCTAGATGGAGCCAAGAGACCCAGTACTTC.

This clonotype turned up a few times. The V and J genes are TRBV20-1 and TRBJ2-3; D gene uncertain. Germline-derived CDR1 and CDR2 are DFQATT and SNEGSKA (reference sequence). The CDR3 sequence is 13 residues long. V lost 3 bases and J lost 1, with 8 bases in between. The CDR3 nucleotides are TGCAGTGCTAGCGGCCCACGCACAGATACGCAGTATTTT. Protein sequence: CSASGPRTDTQYF.

This clonotype was recorded a few times. A much larger clone lies one base from this, so it may be a read error. The rearrangement joins TRBV12-3 or TRBV12-4 to TRBJ2-1, with D maybe TRBD2 (6 bases). The CDR3 loop spans 17 amino acids. In DNA, the CDR3 is TGTGCCAGCGGTTTAAGTATGTTAGCGGCTTCCTACAATGAGCAGTTCTTC. This codes for CASGLSMLAASYNEQFF.

In this sample, this clonotype turned up a few times. The V and J genes are TRBV24-1 and TRBJ2-1, with TRBD1 matching 9 bases. The length of the CDR3 is 15 residues. Germline CDR1 KGHDR, CDR2 SFDVKD. The V and J ends lost 6 bases and 6 bases, in that order; junction bases with no gene match: 8. The CDR3 DNA reads as TGTGCCACCAGTATCCGGGACAGGGACTTCAATGAGCAGTTCTTC. This codes for CATSIRDRDFNEQFF.

In its sample, this clonotype was seen many times. The chain uses TRBV28 and TRBJ2-4; TRBD1 matches at 12 bases. The J segment lost 1 base and the V segment lost 2 bases, leaving 3 bases of the junction unmatched. The CDR3 has 17 amino acids. Germline V gene data show CDR1 as MDHEN and CDR2 as SYDVKM. Here the CDR3 DNA reads TGTGCCAGCAGTTTAGGGACAGGGGGCCATGCCAAAAACATTCAGTACTTC. Translation: CASSLGTGGHAKNIQYF.

At least ten counts were recorded for this clonotype. This chain links TRBV27 with TRBJ2-1; TRBD2 agrees at 9 bases. The V and J ends lost 5 bases and 5 bases, in that order; junction bases with no gene match: 10. The CDR3 is 16 amino acids. From germline, CDR1 is MNHEY and CDR2 SMNVEV (reference sequence). CDR3: CASSPRLAEINNEQFF. CDR3 nucleotide sequence: TGTGCCAGCAGTCCAAGACTAGCGGAGATTAACAATGAGCAGTTCTTC.

On this clonotype: Since a much larger clone is just one base distant, this may be a read error. This sequence joins TRBV15 and TRBJ1-3; D unresolved. CDR1 and CDR2 from the germline V gene are LNHNV and YYDKDF (reference sequence). The CDR3 has 16 residues. The CDR3 region has the DNA TGTGCCACCAGCAGAGATATCCCCGACTCTGGAAGCACCATATATTTT. Translated: CATSRDIPDSGSTIYF. The full variable domain, its missing parts supplied by reference TRBV15 and TRBJ1-3, is DAMVIQNPRYQVTQFGKPVTLSCSQTLNHNVMYWYQQKSSQAPKLLFHYYDKDFNNEADTPDNFQSRRPNTSFCFLDIRSPGLGDTAMYLCATSRDIPDSGSTIYFGEGSWLTVV.

This clonotype was counted many times. The chain couples TRBV28 to TRBJ2-4; D not certain. CDR3 length: 14 residues. Germline lookup yields CDR1 MDHEN and CDR2 SYDVKM. V lost 10 bases to trimming and J lost 0 bases, with 13 bases between them. The CDR3 is CATSILLAKNIQYF. The CDR3 DNA is TGTGCCACCTCAATCTTACTAGCCAAAAACATTCAGTACTTC.

The table lists this clonotype with many counts. This chain links TRBV20-1 with TRBJ2-1, with D possibly TRBD1 on 6 matching bases. Germline CDR1 reads DFQATT; CDR2 reads SNEGSKA (reference sequence). The CDR3 has 13 amino acids. V gave up 4 bases and J gave up 6 bases, with 13 bases separating them. The CDR3 DNA reads as TGCAGTGCTAACGGACAGCAGGGCAATGAGCAGTTCTTC. This translates into CSANGQQGNEQFF.

This clonotype has at least ten counts. The chain has TRBV13 and TRBJ2-3, with 7 bases matching TRBD2. The CDR3 totals 17 residues. The germline gives CDR1 PRHDT, CDR2 FYEKMQ (reference sequence). V dropped 3 bases and J dropped 2; count of bases not matched to a gene: 11. CDR3 bases: TGTGCCAGCAGCTTGGTACCTACTAGCGCGGCCACAGATACGCAGTATTTT. Translation gives CASSLVPTSAATDTQYF.

The chain couples TRBV19 to TRBJ2-1; D is perhaps TRBD2 (5 bases). The CDR3 contains 14 residues. Trimming left V 7 bases short and J 9 bases short, with 19 bases between. Looked up from germline, CDR1 is LNHDA and CDR2 is SQIVND (reference sequence). The CDR3 is CASTSSPVWGEQFF. The DNA for the CDR3 is TGTGCCAGTACATCTAGCCCGGTGTGGGGTGAGCAGTTCTTC.

In the case of this clonotype: With only one base between it and a far larger clone, this is likely a read error. This chain joins TRBV12-3 or TRBV12-4 and TRBJ2-3; D unresolved. The J call may not be correct, given that the DNA end is closer to TRBJ2-1. The CDR3 sequence is 14 residues long. The CDR3 nucleotides are TGTGCCAGCAGTTCTACCTGGGCCGGCAGTGAGCAGTTCTTC. This translates into CASSSTWAGSEQFF.

This chain links TRBV20-1 with TRBJ2-1; TRBD2 aligns across 10 bases. J lost 1 base, V lost 1 base, and 10 bases had no gene match. CDR1 and CDR2 from the germline V gene are DFQATT and SNEGSKA (reference sequence). The CDR3 sequence is 18 residues long. For the CDR3, the DNA is TGCAGTGCTAGAGGGGGGCAAACTAGCGGGACTTCCTACAATGAGCAGTTCTTC. This sequence encodes CSARGGQTSGTSYNEQFF.

V is TRBV19 and J is TRBJ2-3; D is perhaps TRBD1 (6 bases). The CDR3 runs to 16 residues. Trimming pared 5 bases from V and 0 bases from J, leaving 15 bases between. CDR1 and CDR2 (germline): LNHDA, SQIVND (reference sequence). The CDR3 sequence is CASSGPGTPSTDTQYF. The DNA for the CDR3 is TGTGCCAGTAGTGGGCCCGGGACACCAAGCACAGATACGCAGTATTTT.

A remark on this clonotype: A much larger clone sits a single nucleotide away, making a read error possible. This rearrangement joins TRBV11-2 to TRBJ2-1, with no clear D. Germline V CDR1 and CDR2: SGHAT, FQNNGV. This CDR3 is built from 15 residues. Trimming took off 3 bases at V and 8 bases at J, with 17 bases between the two ends. For the CDR3, the DNA is TGTGCCAGCAGCTTGCCACGTGCCCGGATCCATGAGCAGTTCTTC. This gives the protein CASSLPRARIHEQFF.